This TCR beta chain was captured by sequencing in a study of blood T cells in healthy people across ages (dated by TCRdb to about 2015). In terms of the full investigation: In model experiments, roughly one uniquely barcoded TCR beta cDNA molecule per two T cells was captured by template switching. Age-related changes in TCR beta repertoire diversity were measured in the study by deep sequencing normalized with unique cDNA molecular identifiers. The donors were split into four age groups: young (average around 15 years), middle-aged (39), aged (roughly 68) and long-lived (under 85). For two donors (one aged 18 to 30 and one aged 80 or older), the study analyzed two additional independent replicas of 1 million unique cDNA reads from the same blood draw. Overall results and qualifications from the work: Because donor CMV infection status was unknown, age-related changes in expanded clonotypes were potentially confounded. A strong correlation was found between observed TCR beta diversity and the percentage of naive T cells measured by flow cytometry. Conclusive comparison of naive and antigen-experienced compartments was prevented by the profiling of bulk unsorted PBMCs. Compared with the aged group, the long-lived group had more naive CD4+ T cells, fewer expanded clones and increased TCR diversity, a pattern suggesting age selection. Estimates of total diversity based on one million sequenced T cells were considered lower bounds and underestimates. As age increased, observed TCR beta diversity per million T cells dropped in a roughly linear way, and a significant reduction was already evident by age about 36.

The roughly 39 donors, aged about 6 to 100 years, were systemically healthy Caucasian individuals from Russia. Approximately 11 milliliters of peripheral blood were drawn from each donor into EDTA-treated Vacutainer tubes. PBMCs were isolated by Ficoll-Paque density-gradient centrifugation, with at least 6 million obtained per sample. Total RNA, at least 6 micrograms per sample, was extracted from PBMCs with Trizol reagent. For every donor, an aliquot of PBMCs went through flow cytometry to measure the percentages of naive CD45RAhigh/CD27high T cells. This clonotype was detected only a few times. The antigen this receptor binds is unknown. No qualities accompany the bases; no much larger clone lies one base away. V loses 0 bases at its end and J loses 6 bases; junction bases beyond the gene matches: 7. The CDR3 measures 15 amino acids from cysteine to phenylalanine. Only the CDR3 part of the read is kept: 45 bases, read in frame from the first base. CDR1 and CDR2, looked up from the germline V gene (reference sequence), are LGHDT and YNNKEL.

Receptor amplification or capture employed 5' RACE. For sequencing, an Illumina HiSeq 2500 was employed. A second PCR of roughly 7 to 12 cycles was run with a J-beta primer mix and a sample-barcoded 5' primer. A unique molecular identifier was introduced onto each TCR beta cDNA molecule by a template-switch 5' adaptor carrying 12 random nucleotides. At least 2.5 million CDR3-containing paired-end reads were obtained from each sample. The Mint cDNA synthesis kit, primed by a TRBC-specific oligonucleotide, was used to synthesize first-strand cDNA from all RNA. Following uracil-DNA glycosylase treatment, all cDNA underwent a first 18-cycle PCR with the universal primers M1SS and BC2_uni_R. The study's own analysis went as follows. For normalization, 1 million high-quality reads, each with a distinct molecular identifier, were randomly selected from each sample. Instead of being binned into consensus sequences, reads with shared molecular identifiers were discarded. MiTCR, set to a Q25 quality threshold and the strictest error-elimination algorithm, was used for CDR3 identification, clonotype clustering and error correction. A nonparametric unseen species model using Euler transformation provided a lower-bound estimate of total TCR beta diversity. TCRdb reran the public reads through fastp at Q25 and MiXCR, keeping productive beta chains. Every entry covers one CDR3 protein and lists the most common genes and DNA from its rows. The authors' filters were not applied to this entry. The sample includes 800,000 or so distinct CDR3 sequences, with more than 20% observed a single time. The ten largest clones capture roughly 3.8% of the sample.

The same data also went into a second study, on T cells of mothers and their children. The second paper further reports: Nine systemically healthy Caucasian individuals served as donors, namely three mothers together with their six children. cDNA synthesis consumed the entire amount of extracted RNA, loaded at approximately 1.6 ug RNA in each 15 ul reaction. In the second PCR, sample barcodes and 2-4 random nucleotides were introduced via the M1S primer. Each mother yielded over 8.5 million TCR beta CDR3 reads and each child 2.5 million to 3 million reads. Thymic selection similarly shapes TCR recombination output in related and unrelated pairs, with minor effect from inherited differences. Related mother-child pairs always showed normalized repertoire overlap that was slightly higher than in unrelated mother-child pairs, though the difference was never significant. Persistent microchimeric T cell clones were not detected, at a sensitivity of approximately 100 clones per million clonotypes. In the study, deep NGS was used to compare the TCR beta repertoires of mothers and children, and features distinguishing related mother-child pairs from unrelated individuals were sought. Mothers averaged roughly 40 +/- 4 years of age and children averaged around 10 +/- 4 years. After adapters were ligated using NEBNext reagents, the libraries underwent 100+100 nt paired-end sequencing on an Illumina HiSeq 2000. To avoid cross-contamination, the mother libraries and the child libraries were prepared a month apart and sequenced in separate runs. For each donor, somewhere between about 450,000 and 2,000,000 distinct TCR beta clonotypes were identified. Naive TCR beta clonotypes were estimated from low-frequency clonotypes matched to each donor's FACS-determined naive share, without sorting.

The sequenced sample consisted of blood. The clonotype comes from a boy younger than 18 in good health. Recombination linked TRBV3-1 to TRBJ1-2; 7 junctional bases match TRBD1. Here the CDR3 is given as CASSQEFDRAHGYTF. The bases read TGTGCCAGCAGCCAAGAATTCGACAGGGCCCATGGCTACACCTTC. With the rest looked up from the reference TRBV3-1 and TRBJ1-2 genes rather than sequenced, the full variable domain is DTAVSQTPKYLVTQMGNDKSIKCEQNLGHDTMYWYKQDSKKFLKIMFSYNNKELIINETVPNRFSPKSPDKAHLNLHINSLELGDSAVYFCASSQEFDRAHGYTFGSGTRLTVV.